The T cell receptor (beta chain) under discussion was sequenced for a study of blood T cells in healthy people across ages. Study outcomes and limitations: Observed TCR beta diversity showed a strong correlation with the percentage of naive T cells as measured by flow cytometry. Age showed a roughly linear inverse relationship with TCR beta diversity per million T cells.

Points on this clonotype: The target antigen is unknown.

The use of a sample-barcoded 5' primer and a J-beta primer mix characterized a second PCR of roughly 6 to 11 cycles. TCRdb called the 5' RACE reads again in MiXCR, with one record for every CDR3 protein. Here the sample spans around 1,000,000 distinct CDR3 sequences, almost 25% being singletons. These sequences were also reported in another study, on T cells of mothers and their children. As that report states: In this cohort, donors were three healthy Caucasian mothers plus their six children. The study found slightly higher but non-significant overlap in related versus unrelated mother-child pairs.

The clonotype originates from a girl aged 2-10 years in good health. Sequenced sample: blood.

CDR3 DNA sequence: TGTGCCAGCAGTGAAACGGGACCGTACTCTGGAAACACCATATATTTT. Residues: CASSETGPYSGNTIYF. The chain joins TRBV6-1 to TRBJ1-3, with D possibly being TRBD1 (5 bases). V lost 2 bases, J lost 0 bases, and 11 bases lay in between. Germline loops: CDR1 MNHNS, CDR2 SASEGT. CDR3 length equals 16 residues.